This T cell receptor beta chain was sequenced in a study of breast tumors, draining lymph nodes, adjacent tissues. Samples came from axillary lymph nodes draining the breast cancer. The CDR3 runs to 17 residues. Per the germline V gene, CDR1 is MNHEY and CDR2 is SVGAGI. J lost 6 bases, V lost 3 bases, and 12 bases had no gene match. TCRdb re-analysed the multiplex PCR reads in MiXCR, keeping a single row per CDR3 protein. The sample lists around 140,000 distinct CDR3 sequences, around a third occurring once. This clonotype was counted at least ten times. This chain uses TRBV6-5 with TRBJ2-3; TRBD2 aligns across 10 bases. This TCR was sampled from a female donor with breast cancer. Some clones in this sample may be carry-over from other donors' samples. Material: axillary lymph node tissue. CDR3 sequence (DNA): TGTGCCAGCAGTTATAGCGCAGCGGGGGGGCCGATGGATACGCAGTATTTT. This codes for CASSYSAAGGPMDTQYF.